The 3 T cell receptor beta chains listed next were all sequenced from one sample in a study of shared clonotypes between healthy human individuals. TCRdb keeps only in-frame clones here, not all; method: immunoSEQ multiplex PCR. The data contain about 680,000 clones, 60% to 75% of them singletons. The sample comprised memory CD4+ T cells sorted from blood. Documented subset: CD45RA-negative fraction. These receptors originate from a woman under 40 in good health.

The chain employs TRBV5-1 and TRBJ1-4, with D perhaps matching TRBD1 (5 bases). The CDR3 sequence is 16 residues long. The V gene lost 4 bases and the J gene lost 4 bases, with 17 bases spanning the gap. The germline V gene encodes CDR1 SGHRS and CDR2 YFSETQ. Written as DNA, the CDR3 is TGCGCCAGCAGCCCTGGGGGTTACAGGTATAATGAAAAACTGTTTTTT. Translated, it gives CASSPGGYRYNEKLFF.

This sequence joins TRBV2 and TRBJ1-2; TRBD1 might be the D (5 bases). Germline assignment: CDR1 SNHLY and CDR2 FYNNEI. V dropped 2 bases and J dropped 10 bases, with 20 bases sitting between them. CDR3 length equals 15 residues. This CDR3 reads CASSESTAGRENYTF. The CDR3 DNA sequence: TGTGCCAGCAGTGAATCGACGGCAGGGAGGGAGAACTACACCTTC.

This chain connects TRBV2 to TRBJ1-1; TRBD1 matches at 7 bases. The CDR3 contains 14 residues. V was clipped by 8 bases and J by 0 bases; unmatched bases: 6. Germline V lookup: CDR1 SNHLY, CDR2 FYNNEI. CDR3 region: CASSETGLNTEAFF. CDR3 bases: TGTGCCAGCTCGGAGACAGGGCTGAACACTGAAGCTTTCTTT.